These 20 T cell receptor beta chains originate from one sample sequenced in a study of T cell responses to AZD1222 COVID-19 vaccine. Profiling relied on immunoSEQ multiplex PCR, and the TCRdb table lists in-frame clones only, not all of them. The profile shows around 130,000 clones, over 85% of them singletons. Sample: peripheral blood, taken on day 0 of AZD1222 vaccination. These TCRs come from an adult in good health.

This rearrangement joins TRBV9 to TRBJ1-1, with D hard to call. The germline V gene has CDR1 SGDLS and CDR2 YYNGEE. V dropped 4 bases and J dropped 6 bases, with 16 bases sitting between them. CDR3 size: 14 residues. The CDR3 nucleotides read TGTGCCAGCAGCACCCGAAGTGATTTCGCTGAAGCTTTCTTT. Its translation: CASSTRSDFAEAFF.

V gene TRBV18 combines with J gene TRBJ1-3; the D is unclear. The CDR3 extends over 16 amino acids. V was cut by 1 base and J by 0 bases, with 10 bases left in between. In germline, CDR1 is KGHSH, CDR2 LQKENI. CDR3 protein: CASSPRGQNSGNTIYF. The CDR3 DNA is TGTGCCAGCTCACCACGAGGGCAGAACTCTGGAAACACCATATATTTT.

The V gene is TRBV5-1, the J gene TRBJ2-7; D not resolved. The CDR3 length is 12 residues. Looked up from germline, CDR1 is SGHRS and CDR2 is YFSETQ. V gave up 4 bases and J gave up 0 bases, with 5 bases separating them. The CDR3, as DNA: TGCGCCAGCAGCGCGAACTCCTACGAGCAGTACTTC. Translating gives CASSANSYEQYF.

The chain combines TRBV7-9 with TRBJ1-3; possibly TRBD1 for D (5 bases). V was pared by 6 bases and J by 2 bases, with 11 bases between. The CDR3 spans 14 residues. Germline values: CDR1 SEHNR, CDR2 FQNEAQ (reference sequence). CDR3 residues: CASRPQAAGNTIYF. DNA for the CDR3: TGTGCCAGCAGGCCACAGGCGGCTGGAAACACCATATATTTT.

The chain has TRBV2 and TRBJ2-1; weak D call: TRBD2 (5 bases). Trimming cost V 2 bases and J 5 bases, with 10 bases left between them. The V gene's germline CDR1 is SNHLY and CDR2 FYNNEI. The CDR3 extends over 14 amino acids. CDR3 nucleotide sequence: TGTGCCAGCAGTGAAAGGGTAGCGAACAATGAGCAGTTCTTC. Translation gives CASSERVANNEQFF.

V and J are TRBV28 and TRBJ1-2, with a tentative D call TRBD1 (5 bases). The CDR3 runs to 13 residues. Germline V gives CDR1 MDHEN, CDR2 SYDVKM. The V end lost 3 bases, the J end lost 3 bases, and 8 bases lay between the germline ends. CDR3 residues: CASSFGTHYGYTF. As DNA, the CDR3 is TGTGCCAGCAGTTTTGGGACCCACTATGGCTACACCTTC.

The chain has TRBV28 and TRBJ1-2; 8 nucleotides agree with TRBD1. Germline trimming cut 5 bases from V and 0 bases from J; bases unmatched to any gene: 2. This CDR3 spans 14 amino acids. The germline CDR1 and CDR2 sequences are MDHEN and SYDVKM. CDR3 loop: CASSGQGPNYGYTF. CDR3 nucleotides: TGTGCCAGCAGTGGACAGGGACCTAACTATGGCTACACCTTC.

The chain links TRBV11-2 to TRBJ2-1; 8 positions match TRBD2. The germline gives CDR1 SGHAT, CDR2 FQNNGV. The V gene end was trimmed by 3 bases and the J gene end by 6 bases; junction bases not matched to a gene: 7. The length of the CDR3 is 15 residues. CDR3 region: CASSLAGGLVNEQFF. The CDR3 nucleotides are TGTGCCAGCAGCTTGGCGGGAGGACTGGTCAATGAGCAGTTCTTC.

Only one count was recorded for this clone. The V and J genes are TRBV24-1 and TRBJ2-2; D gene unclear. Germline V lookup: CDR1 KGHDR, CDR2 SFDVKD. Trimming stripped 0 bases from V and 1 base from J, with 5 bases between. The CDR3 totals 15 residues. The CDR3 region is CATSDLMENTGELFF. Here the CDR3 DNA reads TGTGCCACCAGTGATTTGATGGAGAACACCGGGGAGCTGTTTTTT.

The gene calls are TRBV5-8 and TRBJ1-2, with TRBD1 matching over 8 bases. Trimming removed 2 bases from V and 6 bases from J; junction bases left unmatched: 6. The germline V gene encodes CDR1 SGHTS and CDR2 YDEGEE. The CDR3 totals 14 residues. The CDR3 bases are TGTGCCAGCAGCTTAATAGACAGGGGACATGGCTACACCTTC. Amino acid sequence: CASSLIDRGHGYTF.

The chain is built from TRBV7-2 and TRBJ2-1, with 7 bases that match TRBD2. This CDR3 has 14 amino acids. V was pared by 6 bases and J by 8 bases, with 10 bases of the junction left unmatched. Germline V gene lookup returns CDR1 SGHTA and CDR2 FQGNSA. CDR3 loop: CASRAGVAGDEQFF. CDR3 sequence (DNA): TGTGCCAGCAGGGCCGGTGTCGCGGGAGATGAGCAGTTCTTC.

The V and J genes are TRBV30 and TRBJ1-1, with a possible D match to TRBD1 (5 bases). Trimming removed 3 bases at V and 2 bases at J, with 13 bases between. The length of the CDR3 is 14 residues. Germline CDR1 GTSNPN, CDR2 SVGIG (reference sequence). In DNA, the CDR3 is TGTGCCTGGAGGACGGGGCAGTCCAACACTGAAGCTTTCTTT. Protein product: CAWRTGQSNTEAFF.

This clone was found once. The chain combines TRBV28 with TRBJ1-2; TRBD1 aligns across 8 bases. This CDR3 comprises 14 residues. J gave up 7 bases and V 6 bases, and 10 bases lay outside the gene matches. Germline V lookup: CDR1 MDHEN, CDR2 SYDVKM. The chain's CDR3 is CASSHGDRGTGYTF. As DNA, the CDR3 is TGTGCCAGCAGCCACGGCGACAGGGGAACTGGCTACACCTTC.

The chain is built from TRBV28 and TRBJ1-3; weak D call: TRBD1 (6 bases). Per the germline V gene, CDR1 is MDHEN and CDR2 is SYDVKM. V lost 6 bases to trimming and J lost 0 bases, with 18 bases between them. The CDR3 totals 17 residues. The CDR3 loop is CASSTLSRGNSGNTIYF. DNA of the CDR3: TGTGCCAGCAGCACACTGTCGAGGGGGAACTCTGGAAACACCATATATTTT. The full variable domain, with the rest looked up from reference TRBV28 and TRBJ1-3, is DVKVTQSSRYLVKRTGEKVFLECVQDMDHENMFWYRQDPGLGLRLIYFSYDVKMKEKGDIPEGYSVSREKKERFSLILESASTNQTSMYLCASSTLSRGNSGNTIYFGEGSWLTVV.

This rearrangement joins TRBV7-9 to TRBJ2-1; weak D call: TRBD2 (7 bases). The CDR3 is made up of 17 amino acids. From germline, CDR1 is SEHNR and CDR2 FQNEAQ (reference sequence). Trimming took off 4 bases at V and 9 bases at J, with 25 bases between the two ends. CDR3 residues: CASSSYATRGAYGEQFF. The CDR3 nucleotides read TGTGCCAGCAGCTCCTATGCGACCCGGGGGGCTTATGGTGAGCAGTTCTTC.

The chain joins TRBV28 to TRBJ2-7, with TRBD1 identical over 7 bases. After removal of 6 bases from V and 4 bases from J, the junction contained 9 bases not matched to a gene. The CDR3 consists of 14 residues. Germline V gene data show CDR1 as MDHEN and CDR2 as SYDVKM. The CDR3 nucleotides are TGTGCCAGCAGGGCTACAGGGGACGTTTACGAGCAGTACTTC. The encoded protein is CASRATGDVYEQYF.

The gene calls are TRBV27 and TRBJ1-1; 8 bases map to TRBD1. Germline CDR1 and CDR2: MNHEY and SMNVEV (reference sequence). The trim removed 6 bases at V and 4 bases at J, leaving 4 bases unmatched. The CDR3 runs to 13 residues. The CDR3 DNA reads as TGTGCCAGCAGATGGACAGGGAGCACTGAAGCTTTCTTT. This codes for CASRWTGSTEAFF.

This chain links TRBV19 with TRBJ1-1, with a tentative D call TRBD1 (6 bases). Germline V CDR1 and CDR2: LNHDA, SQIVND (reference sequence). CDR3 length equals 13 residues. V lost 0 bases and J 6 bases, leaving 8 bases between the germline ends. CDR3 loop: CASSIDRQAEAFF. CDR3 in DNA: TGTGCCAGTAGTATAGATCGACAGGCTGAAGCTTTCTTT.

As to this clone: Germline and junction disagree at one end, which may indicate a read error. CDR3 residues: CASSKDAGQGLGYTF. The DNA for the CDR3 is TGCGCCAGCAGCAAAGATGCGGGACAGGGTTTAGGCTACACCTTC. V gene TRBV4-3 combines with J gene TRBJ1-2; 9 nucleotides align to TRBD1. CDR3 length equals 15 residues. Germline CDR1 is LGHNA and CDR2 is YSLEER.

This chain links TRBV5-1 with TRBJ1-2; 10 bases fit TRBD1. The CDR3 runs to 17 residues. With V trimmed by 3 bases and J by 1 base, 9 bases remained unmatched. The germline V gene has CDR1 SGHRS and CDR2 YFSETQ. This CDR3 is CASSSPGQGGNNYGYTF. Written as DNA, the CDR3 is TGCGCCAGCAGCTCCCCTGGACAGGGGGGAAATAACTATGGCTACACCTTC.